The clone carrying this T cell receptor beta chain was observed once. RNA, at roughly 0.5 to 1 ug, was reverse transcribed with random hexamers. TCRdb re-called the immunoSEQ multiplex PCR reads with MiXCR, one entry per CDR3 protein. Among roughly 130,000 distinct CDR3 sequences listed, approximately 94% were seen once. The data stem from a study of CD8 T cells in Susac syndrome. This CDR3 contains 14 residues. The germline CDR1 and CDR2 sequences are DFQATT and SNEGSKA (reference sequence). The germline V and J ends were trimmed by 5 bases and 1 base, with 13 bases remaining between them. Material: CD4+ T cells from PBMCs. This rearrangement joins TRBV20-1 to TRBJ2-3; D uncertain. This sequence originates from a human donor with multiple sclerosis. The CDR3 reads CSAPMHSGTDTQYF. The CDR3 DNA sequence: TGCAGTGCTCCCATGCATTCGGGCACAGATACGCAGTATTTT.